These T cell receptor beta chains were read from a single sample in a study of blood T cell repertoires in COVID-19. Generated by immunoSEQ multiplex PCR, the TCRdb table keeps only in-frame clones and is missing some. The sample has roughly 250,000 clones, almost 85% seen once; the top ten hold 4%. The sequencing input was peripheral blood. These receptors originate from a man in his fifties or sixties with acute or convalescent COVID-19. Both conserved end residues are part of each CDR3. Fields, in order: J gene, V gene, CDR3 protein.

j_gene: TRBJ2-5
v_gene: TRBV5-1
CDR3aa: CASSSGGLVSVRQETQYF

j_gene: TRBJ1-5
v_gene: TRBV7-2
CDR3aa: CASSLGAGAAQPQHF

j_gene: TRBJ2-7
v_gene: TRBV4-2
CDR3aa: CASSPSGGEAYEQYF

j_gene: TRBJ2-1
v_gene: TRBV11-3
CDR3aa: CASSSRLAGYNEQFF

j_gene: TRBJ1-1
v_gene: TRBV7-2
CDR3aa: CASSPRQGEAFF

j_gene: TRBJ2-2
v_gene: TRBV10-3
CDR3aa: CAISEASSPGELFF

j_gene: TRBJ2-6
v_gene: TRBV6-5
CDR3aa: CASTDRSGANVLTF

j_gene: TRBJ2-1
v_gene: TRBV9
CDR3aa: CASSGYGTGFYNEQFF

j_gene: TRBJ2-7
v_gene: TRBV20-1
CDR3aa: CSARSGHEQYF

j_gene: TRBJ2-2
v_gene: TRBV6-6
CDR3aa: CASSYSRGRPGELFF

j_gene: TRBJ1-3
v_gene: TRBV30
CDR3aa: CAWSSRQGGNTIYF